Sequencing of this T cell receptor (beta chain) was carried out in a study of cytomegalovirus exposure and HLA in healthy donors. Whole-study findings and limits: One cluster of highly shared sequence variants probably arose as a sequencing artifact.

The junction had 14 bases not matched to a gene; V was cut back by 2 bases and J by 8 bases. CDR3 length: 16 residues. Looked up from germline, CDR1 is MNHNY and CDR2 is SVGAGI (reference sequence). Concerning this clone: No antigen is known for it.

The PCR had 60 Vbeta and 13 Jbeta primers. Measured with immunoSEQ multiplex PCR; TCRdb has only the in-frame clones, and not every one. The table includes tens of thousands of clones, more than 70% detected once. Sequencing used PBMCs. This chain links TRBV6-6 with TRBJ1-1; 7 bases map to TRBD1. The TCR was taken from a male donor in good health and CMV-seropositive. The CDR3 spells CASSYPTDRVYSEAFF. The CDR3 DNA sequence: TGTGCCAGCAGTTACCCCACTGACAGGGTCTATTCAGAAGCTTTCTTT.